In its sample, the clone carrying this T cell receptor (beta chain) was seen many times. The CDR3 has 15 amino acids. The V and J ends lost 2 bases and 7 bases, in that order; junction bases with no gene match: 7. Germline CDR1 and CDR2: KGHSH and LQKENI. These data belong to a study of T-cell reconstitution after alpha-beta-depleted transplantation in children. Preparation of the TCRbeta library was carried out with unique molecular identifiers. Each CDR3 protein is one row after TCRdb ran MiXCR on the PCR reads. The sample has roughly 280,000 distinct CDR3 sequences; roughly 11% are singletons. V and J are TRBV18 and TRBJ2-2, with 7 bases fitting TRBD2. This TCR was recovered from a male patient between 2 and 10 years old who had a stem cell transplant for chronic granulomatous disease, so the T cells may come from the graft donor. Here the sequenced sample was peripheral blood, taken 180 days after TCRalphabeta/CD19-depleted stem cell transplant. The CDR3 region is CASSPERGRIGELFF. CDR3 sequence (DNA): TGTGCCAGCTCACCAGAGCGGGGACGGATCGGGGAGCTGTTTTTT.